This T cell receptor beta chain appears in the sequencing data of a study of OX40 agonist ivuxolimab in advanced cancers. About the research overall: Patients took ivuxolimab, an agonistic anti-OX40 (CD134) antibody.

This clone was counted a single time. Its target is not known. V was clipped by 5 bases and J by 5 bases, with 31 bases between them. Germline lookup yields CDR1 WSHSY and CDR2 SAAADI. The CDR3 contains 20 residues. Notes on the study in general: There were also nonresponders showing low normalized T-cell clonal expansion. The work left the antigen specificity of expanded peripheral T cells undetermined. Individuals who were partial responders at 0.1-3.0 mg/kg had clonal expansion that ranked among the lowest.

Only in-frame clones appear in the TCRdb table, and some are missing; sequencing was by immunoSEQ multiplex PCR. The table lists 71,000 or so clones, around nine tenths of them singletons. This specimen consisted of CD4+ or CD8+ T cells sorted from blood, obtained in a trial of the OX40 agonist ivuxolimab. This chain connects TRBV10-2 to TRBJ2-1; D remains unclear. The origin of this receptor is an adult with an advanced solid tumor such as melanoma, head and neck, liver or kidney cancer. In nucleotides, the CDR3 is TGCGCCAGCAGTACCACGCGAACCGGTAAGGCCACACCTAGAGACAATGAGCAGTTCTTC. Translating it yields CASSTTRTGKATPRDNEQFF.